This T cell receptor beta chain was recovered during a study of OX40 agonist ivuxolimab in advanced cancers. Across the study: Treatment received earlier with anti-PD-1, anti-PD-L1 or anti-CTLA-4 agents was allowed, and more than 35% had some.

The length of the CDR3 is 15 residues. The V gene end was trimmed by 4 bases and the J gene end by 11 bases; junction bases not matched to a gene: 11. The V gene's germline CDR1 is SGHNT and CDR2 YYREEE (reference sequence). Only in-frame clones appear in the TCRdb table, and some are missing; sequencing was by immunoSEQ multiplex PCR. The table lists tens of thousands of clones, around 88% of them singletons, with roughly 3% in the top ten. This TCR was sampled from an adult with an advanced solid tumor such as melanoma, head and neck, liver or kidney cancer. The chain has TRBV5-4 and TRBJ2-5; 13 bases map to TRBD2. The sequenced sample was CD4+ or CD8+ T cells sorted from blood, obtained in a trial of the OX40 agonist ivuxolimab. The CDR3 region has the DNA TGTGCCAGCAGCCCGCGACTAGCGGGAGGTATGGAGCAGTACTTC. It codes for CASSPRLAGGMEQYF.